This T cell receptor beta chain was retrieved from a study of CD8+ T cells in alopecia areata (dated by TCRdb to 2017 to 2018). As for the study more broadly: The treated patients, all with moderate-to-severe alopecia areata, were enrolled in an open-label pilot trial of oral tofacitinib given at 5 to 10 mg twice daily. Patients stayed on tofacitinib for 6 to 18 months and then had 6 months of follow-up off drug so that delayed response and recurrence could be assessed. To study T cell clonal expansion in alopecia areata, the researchers applied high-throughput TCRbeta sequencing to both the C3H/HeJ mouse model and human patients. Human TCRbeta sequencing covered scalp tissue and sorted CD4+ and CD8+ peripheral blood T cells from patchy and totalis/universalis alopecia areata patients and healthy controls. Biopsies were taken from tofacitinib-treated patients at baseline and again at 4 and 24 weeks into treatment, and several of those patients also had a later scalp biopsy. Clonality in the scalp was compared among normal scalp (n=4), patchy alopecia areata scalp (n=8), and alopecia totalis/universalis scalp (n=8). RNA was obtained with the PAXgene miRNA kit for fixed scalp, the miRNeasy kit for PBMCs, and the RNeasy kit for mouse skin. immunoSEQ multiplex PCR using 35 Vbeta forward primers and 13 Jbeta reverse primers was used to amplify TCRbeta CDR3 regions.

Taken with the paper, the label for time point translates to: baseline before oral tofacitinib. Peripheral blood and lesional scalp punch biopsies were obtained from patients with alopecia areata. After PBMCs were isolated by density centrifugation and stained for CD3, CD4 and CD8, a FACSAria was used to sort CD4+ and CD8+ T cells. Here is what the overall study found, with its caveats: TCR sequences shared between patients were less clear than in mice, possibly partly because of HLA diversity in the patient population. Lesional scalp, especially in alopecia totalis/universalis, showed higher clonality and more expanded CD8+ clones than normal scalp, suggesting antigenic drive. Unlike mouse skin, which is dominated by gammadelta T cells, normal human skin has resident alphabeta T cells that are also sequenced, and this complicates analysis of the scalp TCR repertoire.

After removal of 4 bases from V and 0 bases from J, the junction retains 4 bases not matched to a gene. Based on the germline V gene, the CDR1 and CDR2 sequences are MGHRA and YSYEKL. The CDR3 contains 16 residues, cysteine and phenylalanine counted. Only CDR3 DNA remains: 48 bases, in frame from the first base. Regarding this clone: What this receptor recognizes is not known. One base away there is no much larger clone; base qualities are not given.

Libraries came from the immunoSEQ multiplex PCR assay. RNA was extracted from all samples and reverse transcribed into cDNA, which served as template for TCR sequencing. First-strand cDNA was synthesized using SuperScript III with a 2:1 mix of oligo-dT and random hexamers. A synthetic immune receptor repertoire was used to measure amplification bias, and any remaining bias was corrected computationally. Processing in the source paper ran as follows. Raw reads were preprocessed to remove errors, and CDR3 was defined according to IMGT conventions as the region from the conserved cysteine to phenylalanine. Clonality was calculated as 1 minus Shannon entropy normalized by log2 of the number of productive unique TCRs. Scalp TCRbeta sequences were cross-referenced with sorted blood CD4 and CD8 repertoires so that the CD4 or CD8 identity of scalp clones could be inferred. The source is immuneACCESS, and TCRdb retained only in-frame sequences with V and J called. Part of the clones is not carried over; for the studies checked, unresolved V genes explain less than half of this, and the remainder is unexplained. Clone size and the V and J calls come from that table; the DNA yielded D and trimming. This sample gives 180,000 or so clones in total; about 70% of them show up just once. The biggest ten clones account for about an eighth of the sample.

The starting material was CD8+ T cells sorted from blood, obtained at week 0. The source is a human donor with alopecia areata. This sequence uses TRBV4-1 and TRBJ2-3, with TRBD2 matching 10 junction bases. CDR3 protein: CASSRQLAGSTDTQYF. The nucleotide sequence is TGCGCCAGCAGCCGGCAACTAGCGGGGAGCACAGATACGCAGTATTTT.